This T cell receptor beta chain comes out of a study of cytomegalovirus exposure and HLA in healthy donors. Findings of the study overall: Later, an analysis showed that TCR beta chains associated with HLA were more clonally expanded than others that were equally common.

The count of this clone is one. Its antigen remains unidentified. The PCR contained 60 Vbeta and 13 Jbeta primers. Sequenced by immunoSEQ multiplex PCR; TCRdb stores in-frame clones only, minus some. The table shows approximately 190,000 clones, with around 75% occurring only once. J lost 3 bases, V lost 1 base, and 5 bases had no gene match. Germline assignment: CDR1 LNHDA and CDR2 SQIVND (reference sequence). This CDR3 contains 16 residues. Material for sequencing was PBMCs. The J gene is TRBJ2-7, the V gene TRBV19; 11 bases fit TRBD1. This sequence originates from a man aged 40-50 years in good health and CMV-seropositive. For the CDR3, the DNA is TGTGCCAGTAGTATAGGGACAGGGGGCGCTTTCTACGAGCAGTACTTC. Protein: CASSIGTGGAFYEQYF.